Each of the 32 T cell receptor beta chains below was sequenced from the same sample in a study of T-cell memory formation after mild COVID-19. TCRdb re-called the 5' RACE reads with MiXCR, one entry per CDR3 protein. The table lists approximately 51,000 distinct CDR3 sequences, 9.3% of them singletons. Source material: PBMCs or a T cell subset sorted from them (not recorded which). These receptors came from an adult woman who had mild COVID-19 (a few samples of this study predate the infection). Cell type and time point are not known.

This clonotype was found a few times. The rearrangement joins TRBV20-1 to TRBJ1-1; 7 nucleotides line up with TRBD1. Trimming removed 6 bases from V and 1 base from J; junction bases left unmatched: 11. This CDR3 is 15 amino acids long. CDR1 and CDR2 (germline): DFQATT, SNEGSKA (reference sequence). CDR3 protein: CSAPLQGGRNTEAFF. For the CDR3, the DNA is TGCAGTGCACCACTCCAGGGGGGAAGGAACACTGAAGCTTTCTTT.

This clonotype was counted a few times. This chain links TRBV20-1 with TRBJ2-3, with 11 bases identical to TRBD2. The V gene's germline CDR1 is DFQATT and CDR2 SNEGSKA (reference sequence). Unmatched junction bases numbered 4, after V lost 0 bases and J lost 2 bases. The CDR3 contains 16 residues. The DNA of the CDR3 is TGCAGTGCTAGAGACTTACTAGCGGGGGCCACAGATACGCAGTATTTT. Its protein product is CSARDLLAGATDTQYF.

This clonotype was counted between two and nine times. The chain links TRBV30 to TRBJ1-5; 8 bases are shared with TRBD1. The CDR3 runs 15 residues. CDR1 and CDR2 from the germline V gene are GTSNPN and SVGIG (reference sequence). The V and J ends lost 1 base and 6 bases, in that order; junction bases with no gene match: 8. The CDR3 DNA is TGTGCCTGGAGTGCAAACAGGGGGAGAAGTCAGCCCCAGCATTTT. As protein: CAWSANRGRSQPQHF.

This clonotype was seen at least ten times. The rearrangement uses TRBV7-2 and TRBJ2-2; no clear D. V lost 5 bases, J lost 2 bases, and 15 bases lay in between. The CDR3 is made up of 16 amino acids. The germline gives CDR1 SGHTA, CDR2 FQGNSA. In DNA form, the CDR3 reads TGTGCCAGCAGCCCCCCCGCCAGGCTCAACACCGGGGAGCTGTTTTTT. Translating gives CASSPPARLNTGELFF.

The rearrangement links TRBV30 to TRBJ2-3; D call uncertain. Germline CDR1 is GTSNPN and CDR2 is SVGIG (reference sequence). Trimming cost V 0 bases and J 1 base, with 11 bases left between them. This CDR3 comprises 15 residues. The chain's CDR3 is CAWSVNLVGTDTQYF. CDR3 nucleotides: TGTGCCTGGAGTGTAAACCTGGTGGGCACAGATACGCAGTATTTT.

The chain is built from TRBV11-2 and TRBJ2-7; TRBD2 is a possible D gene (5 bases). The V gene lost 3 bases and the J gene lost 4 bases, with 13 bases spanning the gap. This CDR3 comprises 14 residues. Germline V gene lookup returns CDR1 SGHAT and CDR2 FQNNGV. CDR3 sequence: CASSFGLGSYEQYF. In DNA, the CDR3 is TGTGCCAGCAGCTTTGGCCTAGGGAGTTACGAGCAGTACTTC.

This clonotype was observed a handful of times. The chain has TRBV27 and TRBJ2-2; 12 positions agree with TRBD2. The CDR3 is 17 residues long. Unmatched junction bases numbered 9, after V lost 5 bases and J lost 5 bases. Germline V gene data show CDR1 as MNHEY and CDR2 as SMNVEV (reference sequence). CDR3 in DNA: TGTGCCAGCAGTGCACTAGCGGGAGGCAGGTGGACCGGGGAGCTGTTTTTT. This translates into CASSALAGGRWTGELFF.

The chain joins TRBV24-1 to TRBJ2-3, with 7 bases that match TRBD2. The CDR3 runs 16 residues. Germline V lookup: CDR1 KGHDR, CDR2 SFDVKD. J lost 0 bases, V lost 3 bases, and 5 bases had no gene match. This CDR3 reads CATSDLGGGSTDTQYF. The DNA for the CDR3 is TGTGCCACCAGTGATCTCGGCGGGGGAAGCACAGATACGCAGTATTTT.

In its sample, this clonotype was seen once. The CDR3 region is CASSVRQGSHEQYF. The CDR3 DNA sequence: TGTGCCAGCAGCGTCCGACAGGGGAGTCACGAGCAGTACTTC. The V call is TRBV7-9, the J call TRBJ2-7, with 8 positions matching TRBD1. Per the germline V gene, CDR1 is SEHNR and CDR2 is FQNEAQ (reference sequence). The length of the CDR3 is 14 residues. The V segment lost 5 bases and the J segment 5 bases; nucleotides outside the gene matches: 8.

The CDR3 reads CASRGDRDRGPYEQYF. As DNA, the CDR3 is TGTGCCAGCAGGGGGGACCGGGACAGGGGTCCATACGAGCAGTACTTC. The chain joins TRBV12-3 or TRBV12-4 to TRBJ2-7; 10 bases agree with TRBD1. The CDR3 extends over 16 amino acids. Germline trimming cut 6 bases from V and 4 bases from J; bases unmatched to any gene: 12.

The gene calls are TRBV5-6 and TRBJ2-5, with TRBD2 identical over 7 bases. Germline trimming cut 0 bases from V and 2 bases from J; bases unmatched to any gene: 4. The CDR3 has 15 residues. Germline V lookup: CDR1 SGHDT, CDR2 YYEEEE. The DNA of the CDR3 is TGTGCCAGCAGCTTGGAGCGGGGAGGGCAAGAGACCCAGTACTTC. The encoded protein is CASSLERGGQETQYF.

About this clonotype: One end of the junction does not line up with germline, which may come from a read error. V is TRBV20-1 and J is TRBJ1-5, with 7 nucleotides matching TRBD1. The CDR3 covers 16 residues. Germline CDR1 is DFQATT and CDR2 is SNEGSKA (reference sequence). The CDR3 DNA follows: TGCAGTGCTGGAGACCACAAAGACAGGGGCAATCAGCCCCAGCATTTT. Residues: CSAGDHKDRGNQPQHF.

The chain links TRBV12-3 or TRBV12-4 to TRBJ1-1, with a tentative D call TRBD1 (5 bases). CDR3 length: 14 amino acids. Trimming took 3 bases from V and 4 from J, leaving 12 bases between them. The CDR3 DNA reads as TGTGCCAGCAGTTTCTGGGGCGAGGTCACTGAAGCTTTCTTT. It translates to CASSFWGEVTEAFF.

The V gene is TRBV5-6, the J gene TRBJ2-1; TRBD1 might be the D (5 bases). CDR1 and CDR2 (germline): SGHDT, YYEEEE. The CDR3 spans 18 residues. The V and J ends lost 3 bases and 0 bases respectively, with 19 bases between them. CDR3 in DNA: TGTGCCAGCAGCTCGTTTCGCTCACAGGCCTACTCCTACAATGAGCAGTTCTTC. Its translation is CASSSFRSQAYSYNEQFF.

This clonotype occurred many times. The chain links TRBV20-1 to TRBJ2-2; D ambiguous. Per germline, CDR1 DFQATT and CDR2 SNEGSKA (reference sequence). There are 13 residues in the CDR3. V lost 4 bases and J 0 bases, leaving 6 bases between the germline ends. This CDR3 is CSAIHTNTGELFF. As DNA, the CDR3 is TGCAGTGCTATCCATACGAACACCGGGGAGCTGTTTTTT.

This clonotype was recorded a few times. V usage is TRBV3-1 and J usage is TRBJ1-2, with a weak D call TRBD1 (5 bases). Germline V gene data show CDR1 as LGHDT and CDR2 as YNNKEL (reference sequence). V was clipped by 3 bases and J by 8 bases, with 19 bases between them. The CDR3 length is 15 residues. CDR3 DNA sequence: TGTGCCAGCAGCCATGAGAGGGGAGGGTCTAAGGGCTACACCTTC. It is translated as CASSHERGGSKGYTF.

The V call is TRBV25-1, the J call TRBJ2-2; 7 positions agree with TRBD1. Trimming took 4 bases from V and 3 from J; bases not matched to a gene: 8. This CDR3 contains 16 residues. Germline CDR1 reads MGHDK; CDR2 reads SYGVNS. CDR3 in amino acids: CASSVQTGLDTGELFF. CDR3 DNA: TGTGCCAGCAGTGTTCAGACAGGGCTGGACACCGGGGAGCTGTTTTTT.

This clonotype was counted only a few times. The rearrangement links TRBV21-1 to TRBJ2-5; the table names TRBD2, a call not compared with the DNA. TRBV21-1 is a recognized pseudogene. This CDR3 has 14 residues. CDR3 bases: TGTGCCAGCAGTATTTTGAGGGCCCAAGAGACCCAGTACTTC. Protein: CASSILRAQETQYF.

This clonotype occurred a few times. This chain uses TRBV21-1 with TRBJ2-1; TRBD1, the table's D call, lacks a check against the DNA. TRBV21-1 is reported as a pseudogene. This CDR3 spans 16 amino acids. The CDR3 loop reads CASWGYRGIPYNEQFF. The CDR3, as DNA: TGTGCCAGCTGGGGTTACAGGGGGATCCCCTACAATGAGCAGTTCTTC.

This clonotype was seen at least ten times. The chain carries TRBV25-1 and TRBJ2-1; TRBD2 agrees at 11 bases. This CDR3 has 19 residues. Looked up from germline, CDR1 is MGHDK and CDR2 is SYGVNS. V shed 4 bases, J shed 10 bases, and the junction held 21 bases outside the gene matches. The CDR3 spells CASSGIGGSGRASGVEQFF. CDR3 DNA sequence: TGTGCCAGCAGTGGCATAGGTGGTAGCGGGAGGGCCAGTGGAGTGGAGCAGTTCTTC.

This clonotype turned up a few times. This chain joins TRBV7-8 and TRBJ1-1, with 10 bases that match TRBD1. The length of the CDR3 is 16 residues. The V segment lost 5 bases and the J segment 1 base; nucleotides outside the gene matches: 7. Germline V gene sequence: CDR1 SGHVS, CDR2 FQNEAQ. DNA for the CDR3: TGTGCCAGCAGCCCACTTAGGACAGGGGGGAACACTGAAGCTTTCTTT. Protein product: CASSPLRTGGNTEAFF.

This clonotype was counted many times. An end of the junction differs from the germline gene, which may be a read error. This chain links TRBV12-3 or TRBV12-4 with TRBJ2-1, with 10 bases that match TRBD2. This CDR3 has 14 residues. CDR3 sequence: CASSLAHSGGSYVF. DNA of the CDR3: TGTGCCAGCAGTTTAGCGCATAGCGGGGGGTCTTACGTCTTC.

There are many counts of this clonotype. The V and J genes are TRBV18 and TRBJ2-1; the D gene is possibly TRBD2 (5 bases). V lost 3 bases, J lost 8 bases, and 14 bases lay in between. The CDR3 has 14 residues. Germline CDR1 is KGHSH and CDR2 is LQKENI. As DNA, the CDR3 is TGTGCCAGCTCACCTCCTAGCATCCTCGATGAGCAGTTCTTC. Amino acid sequence: CASSPPSILDEQFF.

The V and J genes are TRBV5-6 and TRBJ1-2, with 7 bases aligning to TRBD1. Germline trimming cut 4 bases from V and 7 bases from J; bases unmatched to any gene: 7. CDR3 length equals 13 residues. Germline assignment: CDR1 SGHDT and CDR2 YYEEEE. Here the CDR3 reads CASSETTGLGYTF. The CDR3 nucleotides are TGTGCCAGCAGCGAAACGACAGGGCTTGGCTACACCTTC.

This clonotype was counted a few times. The genes are TRBV5-1 and TRBJ2-3, with 12 bases lining up with TRBD2. J lost 0 bases, V lost 3 bases, and 5 bases had no gene match. The CDR3 has 17 amino acids. The germline V gene encodes CDR1 SGHRS and CDR2 YFSETQ. The CDR3 protein is CASSSGTSGPSTDTQYF. The DNA for the CDR3 is TGCGCCAGCAGCTCTGGGACTAGCGGGCCTAGCACAGATACGCAGTATTTT.

This clonotype occurred many times. This chain uses TRBV2 with TRBJ2-7; 10 nucleotides agree with TRBD1. The germline V gene has CDR1 SNHLY and CDR2 FYNNEI. The J segment lost 6 bases and the V segment lost 0 bases, leaving 8 bases of the junction unmatched. The CDR3 loop spans 16 amino acids. CDR3 bases: TGTGCCAGCAGTGAAGCCTTGGACAGGGGGGCTGTCGAGCAGTACTTC. Its translation: CASSEALDRGAVEQYF. The variable domain in full, completed from reference TRBV2 and TRBJ2-7, reads EPEVTQTPSHQVTQMGQEVILRCVPISNHLYFYWYRQILGQKVEFLVSFYNNEISEKSEIFDDQFSVERPDGSNFTLKIRSTKLEDSAMYFCASSEALDRGAVEQYFGPGTRLTVT.

The chain combines TRBV11-2 with TRBJ2-7, with 8 bases identical to TRBD1. Germline CDR1 is SGHAT and CDR2 is FQNNGV. J gave up 1 base and V 3 bases, and 5 bases lay outside the gene matches. This CDR3 spans 15 amino acids. The CDR3 spells CASSFTGQASYEQYF. CDR3 nucleotides: TGTGCCAGCAGCTTTACGGGACAGGCATCCTACGAGCAGTACTTC.

The genes are TRBV7-9 and TRBJ2-5; 7 nucleotides agree with TRBD1. The V gene's germline CDR1 is SEHNR and CDR2 FQNEAQ (reference sequence). J lost 4 bases, V lost 5 bases, and 13 bases had no gene match. The CDR3 consists of 16 residues. The CDR3 loop is CASSETQGVGGETQYF. CDR3 nucleotides: TGTGCCAGCAGCGAAACTCAGGGGGTAGGGGGAGAGACCCAGTACTTC.

The chain combines TRBV5-1 with TRBJ1-1; 10 bases map to TRBD1. The V and J ends lost 6 bases and 6 bases, in that order; junction bases with no gene match: 20. The length of the CDR3 is 18 residues. CDR1 is SGHRS and CDR2 is YFSETQ in the germline V gene. The CDR3 nucleotides are TGCGCCAGCACCTTAGGGTCCGCCGGGACAGGGGTACGCGCTGAAGCTTTCTTT. Encoded protein: CASTLGSAGTGVRAEAFF.

The chain links TRBV10-3 to TRBJ2-5, with TRBD2 identical over 11 bases. The CDR3 is 15 amino acids. Germline CDR1 ENHRY, CDR2 SYGVKD. The J segment lost 4 bases and the V segment lost 3 bases, leaving 4 bases of the junction unmatched. This CDR3 reads CAISDPTSGRETQYF. In nucleotides, the CDR3 is TGTGCCATCAGTGACCCCACTAGCGGGAGAGAGACCCAGTACTTC.

The chain recombines TRBV6-5 with TRBJ1-2, with 11 bases lining up with TRBD1. Germline CDR1 is MNHEY and CDR2 is SVGAGI. The CDR3 contains 17 residues. V lost 0 bases, J lost 4 bases, and 7 bases stayed unmatched. CDR3 sequence reads: CASSYSMGQGVVYGYTF. The DNA for the CDR3 is TGTGCCAGCAGTTACTCGATGGGACAGGGGGTTGTCTATGGCTACACCTTC.

The chain has TRBV10-3 and TRBJ2-3; 8 nucleotides line up with TRBD1. V dropped 5 bases and J dropped 1; count of bases not matched to a gene: 5. The germline V gene has CDR1 ENHRY and CDR2 SYGVKD. This CDR3 has 15 residues. CDR3 amino acids: CAISSPGQGTDTQYF. CDR3 coding DNA: TGTGCCATCAGTTCACCGGGACAGGGCACAGATACGCAGTATTTT.